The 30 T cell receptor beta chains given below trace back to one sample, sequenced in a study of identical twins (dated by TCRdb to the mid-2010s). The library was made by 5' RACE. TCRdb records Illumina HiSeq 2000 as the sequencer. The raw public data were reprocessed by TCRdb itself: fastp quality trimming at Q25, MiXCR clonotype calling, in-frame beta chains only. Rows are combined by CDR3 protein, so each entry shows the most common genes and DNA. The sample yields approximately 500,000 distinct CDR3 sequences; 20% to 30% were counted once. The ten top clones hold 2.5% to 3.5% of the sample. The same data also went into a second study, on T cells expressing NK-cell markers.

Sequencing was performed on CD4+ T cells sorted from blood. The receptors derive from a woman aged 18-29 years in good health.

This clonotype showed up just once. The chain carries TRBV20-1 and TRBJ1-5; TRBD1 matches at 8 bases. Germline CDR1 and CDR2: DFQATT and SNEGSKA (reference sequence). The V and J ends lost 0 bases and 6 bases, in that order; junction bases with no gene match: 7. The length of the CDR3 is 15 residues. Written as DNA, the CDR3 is TGCAGTGCTAGAGATCTTCAGGGGGCCGGTCAGCCCCAGCATTTT. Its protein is CSARDLQGAGQPQHF.

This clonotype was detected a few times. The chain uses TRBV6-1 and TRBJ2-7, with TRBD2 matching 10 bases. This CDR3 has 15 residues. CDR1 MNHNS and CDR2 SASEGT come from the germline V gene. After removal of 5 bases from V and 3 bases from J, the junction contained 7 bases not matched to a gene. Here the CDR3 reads CASSTLAGGRYEQYF. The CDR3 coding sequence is TGTGCCAGCAGTACATTAGCGGGAGGTCGCTACGAGCAGTACTTC.

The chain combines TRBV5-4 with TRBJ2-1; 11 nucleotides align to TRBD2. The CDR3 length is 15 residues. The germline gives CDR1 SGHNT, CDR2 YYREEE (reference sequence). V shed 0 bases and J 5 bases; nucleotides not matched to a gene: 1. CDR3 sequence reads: CASSLELAGDNEQFF. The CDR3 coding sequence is TGTGCCAGCAGCTTGGAACTAGCGGGGGACAATGAGCAGTTCTTC.

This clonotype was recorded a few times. Here the CDR3 DNA reads TGTGCCAGCACTACTTCGGGGAAAGGGGCCAACGTCCTGACTTTC. Residues: CASTTSGKGANVLTF. The chain carries TRBV12-3 or TRBV12-4 and TRBJ2-6; perhaps TRBD2 as D (5 bases). CDR3 length equals 15 residues. V shed 7 bases and J shed 4 bases, with 14 bases lying between them.

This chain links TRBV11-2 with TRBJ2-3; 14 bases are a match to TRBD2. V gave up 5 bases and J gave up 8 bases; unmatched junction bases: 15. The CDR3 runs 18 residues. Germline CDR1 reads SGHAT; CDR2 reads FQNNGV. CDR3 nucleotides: TGTGCCAGCAGCCCTCCCCTTAGACTAGCGGGAGGGTGGGGTACGCAGTATTTT. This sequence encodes CASSPPLRLAGGWGTQYF.

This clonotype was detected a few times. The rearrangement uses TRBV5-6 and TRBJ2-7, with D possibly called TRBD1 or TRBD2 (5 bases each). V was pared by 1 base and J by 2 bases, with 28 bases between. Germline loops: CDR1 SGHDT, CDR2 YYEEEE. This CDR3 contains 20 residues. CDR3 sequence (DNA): TGTGCCAGCAGCTTGCAGCTTGGACGGGGCCTAATCGGGAACCCCTACGAGCAGTACTTC. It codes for CASSLQLGRGLIGNPYEQYF.

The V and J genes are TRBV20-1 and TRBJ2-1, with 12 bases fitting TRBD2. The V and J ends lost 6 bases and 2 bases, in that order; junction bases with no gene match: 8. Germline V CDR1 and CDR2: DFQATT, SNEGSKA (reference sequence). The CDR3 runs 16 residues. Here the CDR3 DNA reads TGCAGTGCCCTAGGGACTAGCGGGCGTGCCTACAATGAGCAGTTCTTC. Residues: CSALGTSGRAYNEQFF.

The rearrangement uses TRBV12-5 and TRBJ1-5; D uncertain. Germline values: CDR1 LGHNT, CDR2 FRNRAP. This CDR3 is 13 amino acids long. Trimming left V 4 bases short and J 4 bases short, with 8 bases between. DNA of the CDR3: TGTGCTAGTGGTTCGGCACCGAATCAGCCCCAGCATTTT. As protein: CASGSAPNQPQHF. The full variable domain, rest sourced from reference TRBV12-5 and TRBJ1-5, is DARVTQTPRHKVTEMGQEVTMRCQPILGHNTVFWYRQTMMQGLELLAYFRNRAPLDDSGMPKDRFSAEMPDATLATLKIQPSEPRDSAVYFCASGSAPNQPQHFGDGTRLSIL.

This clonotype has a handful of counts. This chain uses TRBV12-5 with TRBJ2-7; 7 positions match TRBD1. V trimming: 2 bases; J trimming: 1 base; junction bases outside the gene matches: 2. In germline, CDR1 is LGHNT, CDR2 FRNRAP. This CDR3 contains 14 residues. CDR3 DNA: TGTGCTAGTGGTTTGTGGACAGGTTCCTACGAGCAGTACTTC. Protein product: CASGLWTGSYEQYF.

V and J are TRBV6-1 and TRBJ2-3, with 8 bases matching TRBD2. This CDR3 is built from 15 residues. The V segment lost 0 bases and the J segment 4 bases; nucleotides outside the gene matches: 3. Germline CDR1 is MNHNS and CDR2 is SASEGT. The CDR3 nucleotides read TGTGCCAGCAGTGAAGCGGCGGGAGGTGCAGATACGCAGTATTTT. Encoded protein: CASSEAAGGADTQYF.

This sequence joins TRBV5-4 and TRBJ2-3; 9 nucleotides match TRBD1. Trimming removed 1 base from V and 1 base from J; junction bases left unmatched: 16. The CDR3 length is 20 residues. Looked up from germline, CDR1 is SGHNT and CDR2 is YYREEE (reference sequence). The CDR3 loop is CASSLSGQGLWRSGTDTQYF. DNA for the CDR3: TGTGCCAGCAGCTTGTCCGGACAGGGGCTTTGGCGGTCCGGCACAGATACGCAGTATTTT.

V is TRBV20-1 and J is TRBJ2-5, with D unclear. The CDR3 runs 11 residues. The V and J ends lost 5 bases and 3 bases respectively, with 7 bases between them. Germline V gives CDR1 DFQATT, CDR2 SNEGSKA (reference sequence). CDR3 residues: CSAPEKETQYF. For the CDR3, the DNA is TGCAGTGCTCCGGAGAAAGAGACCCAGTACTTC.

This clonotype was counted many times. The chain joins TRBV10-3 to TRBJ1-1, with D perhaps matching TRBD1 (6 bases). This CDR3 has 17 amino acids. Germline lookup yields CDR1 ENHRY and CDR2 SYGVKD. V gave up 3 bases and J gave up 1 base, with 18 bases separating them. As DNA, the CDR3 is TGTGCCATCAGTGACCCTTACAAGGGGGGGTGGAACACTGAAGCTTTCTTT. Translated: CAISDPYKGGWNTEAFF.

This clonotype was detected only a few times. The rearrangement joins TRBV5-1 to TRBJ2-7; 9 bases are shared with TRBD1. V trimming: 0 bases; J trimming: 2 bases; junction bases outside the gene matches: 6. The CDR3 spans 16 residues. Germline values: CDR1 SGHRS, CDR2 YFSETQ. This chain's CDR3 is CASSLEVGTGPYEQYF. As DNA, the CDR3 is TGCGCCAGCAGCTTGGAAGTGGGGACAGGGCCCTACGAGCAGTACTTC. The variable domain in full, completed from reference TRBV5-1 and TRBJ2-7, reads KAGVTQTPRYLIKTRGQQVTLSCSPISGHRSVSWYQQTPGQGLQFLFEYFSETQRNKGNFPGRFSGRQFSNSRSEMNVSTLELGDSALYLCASSLEVGTGPYEQYFGPGTRLTVT.

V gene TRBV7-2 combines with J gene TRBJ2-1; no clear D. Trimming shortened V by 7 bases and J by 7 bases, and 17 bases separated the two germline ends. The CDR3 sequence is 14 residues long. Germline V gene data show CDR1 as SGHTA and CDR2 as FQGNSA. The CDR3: CASTPSGPTNEQFF. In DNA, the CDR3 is TGTGCCAGCACCCCCTCTGGCCCCACAAATGAGCAGTTCTTC.

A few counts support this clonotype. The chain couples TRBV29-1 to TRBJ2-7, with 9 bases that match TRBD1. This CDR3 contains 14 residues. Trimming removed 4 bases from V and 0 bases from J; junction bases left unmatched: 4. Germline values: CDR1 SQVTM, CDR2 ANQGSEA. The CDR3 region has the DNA TGCAGCGTTGGGGAGACAGGGGGCTCCTACGAGCAGTACTTC. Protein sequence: CSVGETGGSYEQYF.

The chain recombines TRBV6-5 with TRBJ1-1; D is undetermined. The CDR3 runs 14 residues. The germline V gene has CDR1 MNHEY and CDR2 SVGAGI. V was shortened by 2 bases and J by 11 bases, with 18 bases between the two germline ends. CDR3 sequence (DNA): TGTGCCAGCAGTTACAGCTCTTCCCACATGGGTGCTTTCTTT. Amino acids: CASSYSSSHMGAFF.

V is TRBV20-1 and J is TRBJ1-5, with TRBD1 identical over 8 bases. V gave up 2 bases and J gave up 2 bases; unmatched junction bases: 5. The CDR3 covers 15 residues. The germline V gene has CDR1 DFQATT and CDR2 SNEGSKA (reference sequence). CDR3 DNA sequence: TGCAGTGCTAGAAGACCGGGACAGGGCAATCAGCCCCAGCATTTT. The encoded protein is CSARRPGQGNQPQHF.

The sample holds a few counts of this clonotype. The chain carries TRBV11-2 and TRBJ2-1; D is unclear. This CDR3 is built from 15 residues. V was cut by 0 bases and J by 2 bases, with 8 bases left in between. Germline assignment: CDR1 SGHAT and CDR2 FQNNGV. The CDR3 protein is CASSLELGTYNEQFF. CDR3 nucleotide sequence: TGTGCCAGCAGCTTAGAATTAGGCACCTACAATGAGCAGTTCTTC.

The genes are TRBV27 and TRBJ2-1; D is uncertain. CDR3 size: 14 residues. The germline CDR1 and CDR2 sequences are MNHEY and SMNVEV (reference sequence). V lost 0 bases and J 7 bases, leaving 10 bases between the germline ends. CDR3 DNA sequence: TGTGCCAGCAGTTTATCGCCAGGATCGAATGAGCAGTTCTTC. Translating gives CASSLSPGSNEQFF.

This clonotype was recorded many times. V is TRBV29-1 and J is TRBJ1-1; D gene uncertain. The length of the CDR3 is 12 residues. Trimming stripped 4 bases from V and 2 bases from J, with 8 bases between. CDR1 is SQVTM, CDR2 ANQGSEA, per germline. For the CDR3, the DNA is TGCAGCGTTGTTCCGGGAAACACTGAAGCTTTCTTT. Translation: CSVVPGNTEAFF. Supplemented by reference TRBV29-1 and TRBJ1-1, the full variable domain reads SAVISQKPSRDICQRGTSLTIQCQVDSQVTMMFWYRQQPGQSLTLIATANQGSEATYESGFVIDKFPISRPNLTFSTLTVSNMSPEDSSIYLCSVVPGNTEAFFGQGTRLTVV.

CDR3 sequence (DNA): TGTGCCAGCAGCGCCAAAGGGGGGACTATTGGGACCCAGTACTTC. Its protein product is CASSAKGGTIGTQYF. V usage is TRBV9 and J usage is TRBJ2-5, with D possibly being TRBD2 (7 bases). The CDR3 consists of 15 residues. CDR1 is SGDLS, CDR2 YYNGEE, per germline. V lost 3 bases, J lost 7 bases, and 19 bases lay in between.

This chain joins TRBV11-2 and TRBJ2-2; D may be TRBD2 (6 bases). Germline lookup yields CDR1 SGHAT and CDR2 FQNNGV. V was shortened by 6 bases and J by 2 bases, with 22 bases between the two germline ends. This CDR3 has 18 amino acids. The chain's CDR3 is CASRTVIKPGLNTGELFF. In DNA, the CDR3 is TGTGCCAGCAGGACCGTAATTAAACCGGGACTCAACACCGGGGAGCTGTTTTTT.

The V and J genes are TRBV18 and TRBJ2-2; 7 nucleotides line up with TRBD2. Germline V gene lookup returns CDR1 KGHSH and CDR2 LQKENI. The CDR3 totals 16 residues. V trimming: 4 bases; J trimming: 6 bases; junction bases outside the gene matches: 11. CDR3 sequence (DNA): TGTGCCAGCTCACTGGAGGCGGGAGTGCGTTCCGGGGAGCTGTTTTTT. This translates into CASSLEAGVRSGELFF.

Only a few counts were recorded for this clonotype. CDR3 nucleotides: TGTGCCACCAGCGGCGGGATCTTCAATGAGCAGTTCTTC. Translated: CATSGGIFNEQFF. This rearrangement joins TRBV15 to TRBJ2-1; a possible D gene is TRBD2 (6 bases). Trimming removed 5 bases at V and 6 bases at J, with 11 bases between. The CDR3 length is 13 residues. Germline CDR1 LNHNV, CDR2 YYDKDF (reference sequence).

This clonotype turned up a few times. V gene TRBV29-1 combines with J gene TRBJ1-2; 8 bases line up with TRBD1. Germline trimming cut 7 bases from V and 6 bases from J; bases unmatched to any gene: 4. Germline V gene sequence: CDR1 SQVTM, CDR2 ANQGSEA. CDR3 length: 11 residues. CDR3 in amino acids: CSATGGDGYTF. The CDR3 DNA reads TGCAGCGCCACAGGGGGAGATGGCTACACCTTC.

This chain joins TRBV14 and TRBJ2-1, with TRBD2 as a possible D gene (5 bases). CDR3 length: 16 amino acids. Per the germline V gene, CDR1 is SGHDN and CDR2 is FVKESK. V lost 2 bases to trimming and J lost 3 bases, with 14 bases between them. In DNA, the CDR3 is TGTGCCAGCAGCCAACCACGAGGGAGCGGCTACAATGAGCAGTTCTTC. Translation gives CASSQPRGSGYNEQFF. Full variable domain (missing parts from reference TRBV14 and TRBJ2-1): EAGVTQFPSHSVIEKGQTVTLRCDPISGHDNLYWYRRVMGKEIKFLLHFVKESKQDESGMPNNRFLAERTGGTYSTLKVQPAELEDSGVYFCASSQPRGSGYNEQFFGPGTRLTVL.

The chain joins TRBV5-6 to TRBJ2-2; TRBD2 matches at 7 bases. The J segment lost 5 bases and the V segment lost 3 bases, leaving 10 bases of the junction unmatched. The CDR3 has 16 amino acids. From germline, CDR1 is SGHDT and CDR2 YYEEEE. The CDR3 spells CASSWRAGIRTGELFF. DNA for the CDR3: TGTGCCAGCAGCTGGCGAGCGGGAATCAGAACCGGGGAGCTGTTTTTT.

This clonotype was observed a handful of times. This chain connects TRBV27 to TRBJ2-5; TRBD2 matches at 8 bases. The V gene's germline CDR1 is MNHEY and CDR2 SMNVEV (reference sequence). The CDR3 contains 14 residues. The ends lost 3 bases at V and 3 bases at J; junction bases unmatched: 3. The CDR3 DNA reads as TGTGCCAGCAGTTTGAAAGCGGGGGAAGAGACCCAGTACTTC. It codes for CASSLKAGEETQYF.

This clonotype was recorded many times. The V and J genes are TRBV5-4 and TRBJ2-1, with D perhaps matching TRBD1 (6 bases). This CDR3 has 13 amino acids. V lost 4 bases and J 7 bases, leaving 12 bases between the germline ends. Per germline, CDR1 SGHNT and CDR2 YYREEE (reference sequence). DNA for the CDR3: TGTGCCAGCAGCCCAAACCAGGGGAATGAGCAGTTCTTC. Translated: CASSPNQGNEQFF. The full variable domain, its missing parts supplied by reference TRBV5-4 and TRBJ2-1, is ETGVTQSPTHLIKTRGQQVTLRCSSQSGHNTVSWYQQALGQGPQFIFQYYREEENGRGNFPPRFSGLQFPNYSSELNVNALELDDSALYLCASSPNQGNEQFFGPGTRLTVL.